Sequencing of this TCR beta chain was carried out in a study of blood T cell repertoires in COVID-19. Study-wide background: There were acute and convalescent COVID-19 samples, and they came from the United States, Italy and Spain. PBMCs, B-cell-depleted T cells, or T cells were the source of the cDNA or gDNA that made up the material.

Trimming removed 2 bases from V and 6 bases from J, with 7 bases in between. Germline V gene data show CDR1 as SEHNR and CDR2 as FQNEAQ (reference sequence). The CDR3 has 12 amino acids. Generated by immunoSEQ multiplex PCR, the TCRdb table keeps only in-frame clones and is missing some. This sample yields about 400,000 clones, of which around nine tenths are seen a single time; roughly a tenth belongs to the top ten. Membership in each cohort depended on participant-reported clinical history. This chain links TRBV7-9 with TRBJ1-2, with TRBD1 as a possible D gene (5 bases). Source material: PBMCs or T cells enriched from blood (not recorded which). This clonotype originated in a woman between 45 and 65 years old who had recovered from COVID-19. DNA of the CDR3: TGTGCCAGCAGCTTACAGGGCAATGGCTACACCTTC. Its protein is CASSLQGNGYTF.